The 25 T cell receptor beta chains presented below share a single source sample, sequenced in a study of blood T cell repertoires in COVID-19. Produced via immunoSEQ multiplex PCR; TCRdb's table is partial and in-frame only. This table has 200,000 to 250,000 clones, almost 90% appearing once. The sample was peripheral blood. These TCRs come from a man between 18 and 29 years old with active or convalescent COVID-19.

This chain uses TRBV3-1 (or the pseudogene TRBV3-2) with TRBJ1-2; 10 bases line up with TRBD1. The CDR3 has 18 residues. CDR1 is LGHDT, CDR2 YNNKEL, per germline (reference sequence). V trimming: 1 base; J trimming: 3 bases; junction bases outside the gene matches: 11. The CDR3 spells CASSQGFIGQGVDYGYTF. Written as DNA, the CDR3 is TGTGCCAGCAGCCAAGGTTTTATCGGACAGGGGGTAGACTATGGCTACACCTTC.

The chain uses TRBV27 and TRBJ2-4; D gene unclear. The V gene's germline CDR1 is MNHEY and CDR2 SMNVEV (reference sequence). With 3 bases removed from V and 4 bases from J, the gap between germline ends came to 7 bases. This CDR3 spans 13 amino acids. CDR3 amino acids: CASSFSLKNIQYF. CDR3 nucleotides: TGTGCCAGCAGTTTTTCCTTGAAAAACATTCAGTACTTC.

The chain couples TRBV6-5 to TRBJ2-7; D not resolved. Trimming left V 7 bases short and J 0 bases short, with 13 bases between. The CDR3 contains 14 residues. CDR1 and CDR2 (germline): MNHEY, SVGAGI. This CDR3 reads CASTLPSPSYEQYF. The CDR3, as DNA: TGTGCCAGCACACTGCCCTCGCCCTCCTACGAGCAGTACTTC.

The chain couples TRBV5-1 to TRBJ1-5; 7 nucleotides align to TRBD1. The CDR3 is made up of 15 amino acids. V shed 0 bases and J 3 bases; nucleotides not matched to a gene: 3. Germline V gives CDR1 SGHRS, CDR2 YFSETQ. The CDR3: CASSLVKGANQPQHF. As DNA, the CDR3 is TGCGCCAGCAGCTTGGTGAAGGGGGCCAATCAGCCCCAGCATTTT.

In this sample, this clone turned up once. V usage is TRBV7-2 and J usage is TRBJ2-7, with a possible D match to TRBD1 (5 bases). Germline CDR1 reads SGHTA; CDR2 reads FQGNSA. V was shortened by 5 bases and J by 6 bases, with 14 bases between the two germline ends. This CDR3 spans 13 amino acids. The CDR3 nucleotides are TGTGCCAGCAGCCCGCCAGGGTTTGGCGAGCAGTACTTC. Its translation is CASSPPGFGEQYF.

V and J are TRBV14 and TRBJ2-3, with TRBD1 identical over 8 bases. Germline V gene data show CDR1 as SGHDN and CDR2 as FVKESK. The V and J ends lost 4 bases and 2 bases, in that order; junction bases with no gene match: 11. This CDR3 spans 17 amino acids. CDR3 DNA sequence: TGTGCCAGCAGCCCTGGGTTGGACAGGGCTTCCACAGATACGCAGTATTTT. Amino acids: CASSPGLDRASTDTQYF.

The chain links TRBV4-3 to TRBJ2-7, with D perhaps TRBD2 (5 bases). CDR3 length: 13 residues. Germline V gene data show CDR1 as LGHNA and CDR2 as YSLEER. V dropped 0 bases and J dropped 7 bases, with 10 bases sitting between them. CDR3 in amino acids: CASSQDGVTEQYF. The CDR3 bases are TGCGCCAGCAGCCAAGACGGGGTTACGGAGCAGTACTTC.

The genes are TRBV27 and TRBJ1-4; TRBD1 matches at 8 bases. Germline CDR1 reads MNHEY; CDR2 reads SMNVEV (reference sequence). The CDR3 spans 19 residues. J lost 7 bases, V lost 6 bases, and 22 bases had no gene match. CDR3 DNA: TGTGCCAGCAGCCTTCGCCGTCCGGACAGGGCCCAGGGAATTGAAAAACTGTTTTTT. This codes for CASSLRRPDRAQGIEKLFF.

The chain uses TRBV10-3 and TRBJ2-7; D is perhaps TRBD1 (6 bases). The CDR3 spans 14 residues. Germline CDR1 is ENHRY and CDR2 is SYGVKD. Trimming removed 2 bases at V and 4 bases at J, with 12 bases between. In DNA form, the CDR3 reads TGTGCCATCAGTGAGACAGGGACCGGGTACGAGCAGTACTTC. The encoded protein is CAISETGTGYEQYF.

The V gene is TRBV10-3, the J gene TRBJ2-2, with 8 bases that match TRBD2. The CDR3 spans 15 residues. Germline assignment: CDR1 ENHRY and CDR2 SYGVKD. The DNA of the CDR3 is TGTGCGACCCGAATCCTTAGCGGGGCGGGCGGGGAGCTGTTTTTT. Protein: CATRILSGAGGELFF.

The chain is built from TRBV7-2 and TRBJ2-1, with 8 bases aligning to TRBD2. CDR1 SGHTA and CDR2 FQGNSA come from the germline V gene. This CDR3 has 15 amino acids. The trim removed 5 bases at V and 6 bases at J, leaving 9 bases unmatched. The CDR3 here is CASSQTSGRGNEQFF. The CDR3 DNA follows: TGTGCCAGCAGCCAGACAAGCGGGAGAGGCAATGAGCAGTTCTTC.

The chain combines TRBV28 with TRBJ1-5; D is unclear. The CDR3 extends over 13 amino acids. The germline CDR1 and CDR2 sequences are MDHEN and SYDVKM. V dropped 4 bases and J dropped 0 bases, with 4 bases sitting between them. In DNA form, the CDR3 reads TGTGCCAGCAGTTCCTATAGCAATCAGCCCCAGCATTTT. This encodes CASSSYSNQPQHF. Using reference TRBV28 and TRBJ1-5 for the parts outside the CDR3, the full variable domain is DVKVTQSSRYLVKRTGEKVFLECVQDMDHENMFWYRQDPGLGLRLIYFSYDVKMKEKGDIPEGYSVSREKKERFSLILESASTNQTSMYLCASSSYSNQPQHFGDGTRLSIL.

The chain recombines TRBV15 with TRBJ2-1, with 10 bases that match TRBD1. CDR1 is LNHNV, CDR2 YYDKDF, per germline (reference sequence). The CDR3 has 16 amino acids. The junction had 6 bases not matched to a gene; V was cut back by 0 bases and J by 7 bases. CDR3 protein: CATSRERTGGLNEQFF. The DNA of the CDR3 is TGTGCCACCAGCAGAGAAAGGACAGGGGGATTGAATGAGCAGTTCTTC. Filled out from reference TRBV15 and TRBJ2-1, the complete variable domain reads DAMVIQNPRYQVTQFGKPVTLSCSQTLNHNVMYWYQQKSSQAPKLLFHYYDKDFNNEADTPDNFQSRRPNTSFCFLDIRSPGLGDTAMYLCATSRERTGGLNEQFFGPGTRLTVL.

The genes are TRBV3-1 (or the pseudogene TRBV3-2) and TRBJ1-4, with 7 bases fitting TRBD1. V lost 4 bases, J lost 4 bases, and 6 bases stayed unmatched. The CDR3 has 15 amino acids. The V gene's germline CDR1 is LGHDT and CDR2 YNNKEL (reference sequence). CDR3: CASSLQGTINEKLFF. In DNA, the CDR3 is TGTGCCAGCAGCCTACAGGGGACGATTAATGAAAAACTGTTTTTT.

The chain uses TRBV11-1 and TRBJ1-6; D is undetermined. The germline CDR1 and CDR2 sequences are SGHAT and FQDESV (reference sequence). The CDR3 is 15 residues long. Trimming removed 5 bases from V and 9 bases from J, with 17 bases in between. The CDR3: CASSPLAGVGSPLHF. For the CDR3, the DNA is TGTGCCAGCAGCCCCCTGGCCGGGGTCGGTTCACCCCTCCACTTT.

The chain has TRBV9 and TRBJ2-1; D possibly corresponds to TRBD2 (6 bases). Trimming took off 0 bases at V and 4 bases at J, with 11 bases between the two ends. The CDR3 is made up of 15 amino acids. CDR1 is SGDLS and CDR2 is YYNGEE in the germline V gene. The CDR3 is CASSVGAGRYNEQFF. In DNA, the CDR3 is TGTGCCAGCAGCGTAGGGGCGGGAAGGTACAATGAGCAGTTCTTC.

The chain is built from TRBV29-1 and TRBJ2-1; the D is unclear. Germline CDR1 and CDR2: SQVTM and ANQGSEA. CDR3 length: 12 amino acids. Between the trimmed V and J ends, which lost 5 bases and 1 base, there was a span of 6 bases. CDR3 loop: CSVPRSYNEQFF. In DNA form, the CDR3 reads TGCAGCGTTCCCAGGTCCTACAATGAGCAGTTCTTC.

The V gene is TRBV5-5, the J gene TRBJ2-6; a possible D gene is TRBD2 (5 bases). V shed 2 bases and J shed 0 bases, with 9 bases lying between them. CDR1 SGHKS and CDR2 YYEKEE come from the germline V gene (reference sequence). The CDR3 is 16 residues long. CDR3 residues: CASSFRRDSGANVLTF. The DNA of the CDR3 is TGTGCCAGCAGCTTCCGTCGGGACTCTGGGGCCAACGTCCTGACTTTC.

The rearrangement uses TRBV5-6 and TRBJ2-1; 10 positions match TRBD2. The V and J ends lost 3 bases and 3 bases, in that order; junction bases with no gene match: 3. The CDR3 runs to 15 residues. Germline CDR1 SGHDT, CDR2 YYEEEE. CDR3 nucleotides: TGTGCCAGCAGCTCGGGACTAGCGAACTACAATGAGCAGTTCTTC. Translated, it gives CASSSGLANYNEQFF.

V and J are TRBV5-1 and TRBJ1-3; tentatively, D is TRBD1 (6 bases). Germline V gene sequence: CDR1 SGHRS, CDR2 YFSETQ. The V gene lost 4 bases and the J gene lost 1 base, with 12 bases spanning the gap. The CDR3 extends over 15 amino acids. The CDR3: CASSDSGASGNTIYF. Written as DNA, the CDR3 is TGCGCCAGCAGCGACTCAGGGGCTTCTGGAAACACCATATATTTT. Supplemented by reference TRBV5-1 and TRBJ1-3, the full variable domain reads KAGVTQTPRYLIKTRGQQVTLSCSPISGHRSVSWYQQTPGQGLQFLFEYFSETQRNKGNFPGRFSGRQFSNSRSEMNVSTLELGDSALYLCASSDSGASGNTIYFGEGSWLTVV.

The V call is TRBV14, the J call TRBJ1-2; D perhaps matches TRBD1 (5 bases). The germline V gene encodes CDR1 SGHDN and CDR2 FVKESK. This CDR3 region has 16 residues. V shed 4 bases and J shed 8 bases, with 23 bases lying between them. CDR3 in amino acids: CASSPKGTGPLLGYTF. The CDR3 DNA reads TGTGCCAGCAGCCCCAAAGGCACAGGTCCCTTGTTGGGCTACACCTTC.

This clone was counted once. In DNA form, the CDR3 reads TGTGCCAGCAGCATTGGGCACTCAGGCAGGTCCGAGCAGTACTTC. It encodes CASSIGHSGRSEQYF. The chain uses TRBV7-3 and TRBJ2-7; D is undetermined. The CDR3 extends over 15 amino acids. Trimming took 5 bases from V and 6 from J, leaving 20 bases between them. Germline-derived CDR1 and CDR2 are SGHTA and FQGTGA.

This clone was observed a handful of times. The chain links TRBV5-4 to TRBJ1-6; TRBD1 aligns across 10 bases. V was pared by 4 bases and J by 10 bases, with 5 bases of the junction left unmatched. CDR3 length: 14 residues. Germline V gene data show CDR1 as SGHNT and CDR2 as YYREEE (reference sequence). For the CDR3, the DNA is TGTGCCAGCAGCCCAGGACAGGGGGGCTCACCCCTCCACTTT. Protein product: CASSPGQGGSPLHF.

This chain links TRBV9 with TRBJ1-1; 8 bases fit TRBD1. The V segment lost 3 bases and the J segment 0 bases; nucleotides outside the gene matches: 1. The CDR3 sequence is 14 residues long. Germline-derived CDR1 and CDR2 are SGDLS and YYNGEE. CDR3 amino acids: CASSAGGLNTEAFF. The DNA of the CDR3 is TGTGCCAGCAGCGCAGGGGGCTTGAACACTGAAGCTTTCTTT.

The chain links TRBV5-1 to TRBJ2-3; 7 bases are shared with TRBD1. J lost 4 bases, V lost 6 bases, and 11 bases had no gene match. CDR1 is SGHRS and CDR2 is YFSETQ in the germline V gene. CDR3 length: 15 amino acids. The CDR3 loop reads CASKPIDRAADTQYF. In DNA, the CDR3 is TGCGCCAGCAAGCCAATAGACAGGGCAGCAGATACGCAGTATTTT.